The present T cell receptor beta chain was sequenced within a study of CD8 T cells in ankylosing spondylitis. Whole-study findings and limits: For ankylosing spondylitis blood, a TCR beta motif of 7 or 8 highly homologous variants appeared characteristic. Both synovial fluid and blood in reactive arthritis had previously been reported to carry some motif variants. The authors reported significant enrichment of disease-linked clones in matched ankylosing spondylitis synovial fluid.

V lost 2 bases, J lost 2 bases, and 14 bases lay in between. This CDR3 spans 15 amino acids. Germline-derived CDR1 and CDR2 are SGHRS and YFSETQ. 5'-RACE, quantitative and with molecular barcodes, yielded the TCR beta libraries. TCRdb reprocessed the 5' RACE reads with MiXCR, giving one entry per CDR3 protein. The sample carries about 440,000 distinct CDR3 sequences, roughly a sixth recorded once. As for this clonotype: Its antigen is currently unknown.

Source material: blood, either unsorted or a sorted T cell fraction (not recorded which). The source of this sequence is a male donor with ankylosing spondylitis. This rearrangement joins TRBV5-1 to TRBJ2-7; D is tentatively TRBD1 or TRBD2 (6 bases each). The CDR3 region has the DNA TGCGCCAGCAGCTTCGGGGGCCTAAGAACCTACGAGCAGTACTTC. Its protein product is CASSFGGLRTYEQYF.